Reported below is one T cell receptor (beta chain). Ten or more counts support this clonotype. Its antigen remains undetermined. No base-level quality is on record; no much larger clone is a single base apart. The sample is drawn from a study of T cells after yellow fever vaccination (dated by TCRdb to between 2018 and 2021). About the full investigation: The SMART-Seq v4 Ultra Low Input RNA kit was used to prepare libraries from fractions with low cell numbers. To track T-cell clones before and after primary and booster YFV17D yellow fever vaccination, bulk TCR alpha and beta repertoires were sequenced longitudinally. Two healthy male donors made up the cohort, one aged 18 to 30 years and the other aged 30 to 40 years. Blood was collected at multiple timepoints before and after primary and secondary immunization, and bulk PBMC replicates and cell subsets were isolated.

General study outcomes and caveats: Computational filtering was required because FACS-sorted repertoires could contain abundant contaminating clonotypes from the bulk population. Compared with the primary T-cell response, the secondary T-cell response was faster but weaker, reaching its peak on day 5 rather than on day 15. Most clones expanded after primary vaccination were re-detected after the booster (approximately 96% of CD4 and around 86% of CD8), suggesting broad memory maintenance. A small share of clonotypes was detected in both CD4 and CD8 compartments, with the overlap likely arising from convergent recombination. Because the study included only a couple of donors, the extent to which the findings can be generalized is limited.

For CDR1 and CDR2, the germline V gene lists MNHEY and SVGAGI. V lost 6 bases and J lost 3 bases, and the count of bases not matched to a germline gene is 11. The CDR3 sequence holds 15 residues, the cysteine and phenylalanine included. Only CDR3 DNA remains: 45 bases, in frame from the first base. The meaning of the sample's treatment or condition label: live attenuated yellow fever vaccine strain. At each blood-draw timepoint, two biological replicates of bulk PBMCs were collected. PBMCs were isolated from peripheral blood using a standard Ficoll-Paque protocol. RNA was extracted with TriZol from bulk PBMCs, CD4 and CD8 fractions, and dextramer-positive and dextramer-negative fractions. Sequencer: Illumina NovaSeq 6000. TCR cDNA was synthesized by 5'RACE template switching, through which a universal primer site and unique molecular identifiers were introduced. Priming of cDNA synthesis was performed from both the TCR alpha and TCR beta constant segments. Library amplification used two PCR steps, and the second PCR step added sample barcodes and sequencing adapters. Sequencing of libraries was done on Illumina HiSeq 2500 (2x100 bp) or NovaSeq (2x150 bp). For the original study's pipeline: Demultiplexing of reads and collapsing into UMI consensus sequences were performed with MIGEC, and V(D)J alignment was carried out with MiXCR. Clonotypes responding to the vaccine were identified with edgeR on replicate PBMC samples, with the criteria of FDR below 0.01 and a log2 fold change above 5 up to day 15. Each bulk clonotype received a CD4 or CD8 identity based on whether the sequenced CD4 or CD8 repertoire contained that clonotype at higher abundance. TCRdb trimmed public reads at Q25 via fastp, called clones via MiXCR and kept in-frame beta chains. Every entry covers one CDR3 protein and lists the most common genes and DNA from its rows. The V and J calls were not made by the authors but by TCRdb's processing. The sample table lists some 350,000 distinct CDR3 sequences, 3% to 4.5% of them with a count of one. Of the sample, 20% to 30% is held by the ten largest clones.

The TCR comes from a man aged 18 to 29 who received the YFV17D yellow fever vaccine. This sequence uses TRBV6-5 and TRBJ2-7, with TRBD1 matching 7 junction bases. This sample comprised PBMCs, obtained 5 days after the yellow fever booster vaccination. The CDR3 sequence is CASSPLPRTGYEQYF. The nucleotide sequence reads as follows: TGTGCCAGCAGCCCCTTACCCCGGACAGGCTACGAGCAGTACTTC.